Below, one T cell receptor (beta chain) is given with its context. Clones were sequenced by immunoSEQ multiplex PCR, and TCRdb holds only the in-frame ones, with some missing. The table lists 79,000 or so clones, more than 85% of them singletons. The data are from a study of T cell changes during pregnancy in multiple sclerosis. CDR3 length equals 13 residues. V shed 2 bases, J shed 6 bases, and the junction held 4 bases outside the gene matches. CDR1 is SGHNT, CDR2 YYREEE, per germline (reference sequence). Sample: peripheral blood, taken before pregnancy. This sequence joins TRBV5-4 and TRBJ1-1; 7 bases line up with TRBD1. This receptor was obtained from a female donor with multiple sclerosis, enrolled in a pregnancy study. DNA for the CDR3: TGTGCCAGCAGCTTCCAGGGGGTGGCTGAAGCTTTCTTT. It is translated as CASSFQGVAEAFF.